The source of this TCR beta chain is a study of cytomegalovirus exposure and HLA in healthy donors. Findings and caveats of the study: Later, an analysis showed that TCR beta chains associated with HLA were more clonally expanded than others that were equally common. Later analysis identified a missense DCLRE1C variant that was linked to TCR beta V- and J-gene trimming. Cytomegalovirus status, reportedly, was diagnosed with high specificity and sensitivity by the classifier.

The PCR employed 60 Vbeta primers together with 13 Jbeta primers. Only in-frame clones appear in the TCRdb table, and some are missing; sequencing was by immunoSEQ multiplex PCR. This table has roughly 130,000 clones, roughly 70% appearing once. The CDR3 sequence is 17 residues long. Germline-derived CDR1 and CDR2 are SGHDN and FVKESK. Trimming at V came to 0 bases and at J to 5 bases, leaving 12 bases not matched to a gene. This clone was observed a few times. Its target is unknown. Healthy people donating bone marrow made up the donors. Input material: PBMCs. The sequence came from a man between 40 and 49 years old in good health and CMV-seropositive. V and J are TRBV14 and TRBJ1-1; TRBD1 matches at 7 bases. CDR3 sequence (DNA): TGTGCCAGCAGCCAAGAATGGGGATTAGGGGGCCGGACTGAAGCTTTCTTT. It is translated as CASSQEWGLGGRTEAFF.